This is a list of T cell receptor beta chains from one sample in a study of human T cells and chemical hapten exposure. TCRdb reprocessed the RACE reads via MiXCR and lists one record per CDR3 protein. Among fewer than 350,000 distinct CDR3 sequences listed, around 7.3% were seen once. The specimen was whole blood, collected in connection with sensitization to the hapten diphenylcyclopropenone (DPC). These TCRs come from a man aged 18 to 29 with alopecia areata. Some clones in this sample may be carry-over from other donors' samples. Both conserved end residues are part of each CDR3. A D gene is named only where the DNA matches it firmly. The size entry is marked missing in some rows and otherwise reads once, few, many or a size class.

j_call | clone_size | d_call | v_call | cdr3_aa | cdr3_nt
TRBJ2-3 | - | - | TRBV7-9 | CASSLRQDRDTQYF | TGTGCCAGCAGCCTTCGACAGGACCGAGATACGCAGTATTTT
TRBJ2-1 | few | - | TRBV5-1 | CASSLGAQAPQYEQFF | TGCGCCAGCAGCTTGGGGGCTCAGGCCCCCCAATATGAGCAGTTCTTC
TRBJ1-5 | few | - | TRBV4-1 | CASSQDPGFSNQPQHF | TGCGCCAGCAGCCAAGATCCAGGCTTTAGCAATCAGCCCCAGCATTTT
TRBJ2-3 | - | - | TRBV4-1 | CASSQDSSGLTDTQYF | TGCGCCAGCAGCCAAGATAGCAGCGGACTAACAGATACGCAGTATTTT
TRBJ1-5 | many | - | TRBV7-2 | CASSSYGNQPQHF | TGTGCCAGCAGCTCATACGGCAATCAGCCCCAGCATTTT
TRBJ2-2 | - | - | TRBV29-1 | CSVEWQNTGELFF | TGCAGCGTTGAATGGCAGAACACCGGGGAGCTGTTTTTT
TRBJ2-7 | - | TRBD1 | TRBV4-2 | CASSQATGAVYEQYF | TGTGCCAGCAGCCAAGCGACAGGGGCGGTCTACGAGCAGTACTTC
TRBJ2-5 | - | - | TRBV11-2 | CASSEGTRHFQETQYF | TGTGCCAGCAGCGAGGGTACCAGACACTTTCAAGAGACCCAGTACTTC
TRBJ2-1 | - | - | TRBV20-1 | CSASPGSVSYNEQFF | TGCAGTGCTAGCCCGGGTTCCGTCTCCTACAATGAGCAGTTCTTC
TRBJ2-7 | few | - | TRBV5-1 | CASSMKSGFGEQYF | TGCGCCAGCAGCATGAAGTCAGGGTTTGGCGAGCAGTACTTC
TRBJ2-1 | few | TRBD1 | TRBV5-5 | CASSPGTGGYEQFF | TGTGCCAGCAGCCCCGGGACAGGGGGCTATGAGCAGTTCTTC
TRBJ2-1 | - | TRBD1 | TRBV5-6 | CASSREGDRIIYEQFF | TGTGCCAGCAGCCGAGAGGGGGACAGGATTATCTATGAGCAGTTCTTC
TRBJ2-1 | few | - | TRBV20-1 | CSARGFNEQFF | TGCAGTGCTAGGGGTTTCAATGAGCAGTTCTTC
TRBJ2-1 | few | TRBD2 | TRBV6-5 | CASSFGTSGGQFF | TGTGCCAGCAGCTTCGGGACTAGCGGGGGGCAGTTCTTC
TRBJ2-5 | few | TRBD1 | TRBV29-1 | CSVADRDKETQYF | TGCAGCGTTGCCGACAGGGACAAAGAGACCCAGTACTTC
TRBJ2-2 | - | - | TRBV3-1 | CASRRLAGELFF | TGTGCCAGCAGGCGACTGGCCGGGGAGCTGTTTTTT
TRBJ2-7 | few | - | TRBV28 | CASSLGNRAGLAREQYF | TGTGCCAGCAGTTTAGGGAACAGGGCTGGCTTAGCCCGCGAGCAGTACTTC
TRBJ2-7 | - | TRBD1 | TRBV28 | CASSRDREFYEQYF | TGTGCCAGCAGCCGGGACAGGGAATTCTACGAGCAGTACTTC
TRBJ2-2 | - | TRBD1 | TRBV9 | CASSVTGFPGELFF | TGTGCCAGCAGCGTGACAGGGTTCCCCGGGGAGCTGTTTTTT
TRBJ2-2 | - | - | TRBV9 | CASSVDGRRTGELFF | TGTGCCAGCAGCGTAGACGGCAGGCGGACCGGGGAGCTGTTTTTT
TRBJ2-1 | many | - | TRBV29-1 | CSVRDYNEQFF | TGCAGCGTTCGGGACTACAATGAGCAGTTCTTC
TRBJ1-1 | many | - | TRBV4-3 | CASSQADRNTEAFF | TGCGCCAGCAGCCAAGCGGACCGGAACACTGAAGCTTTCTTT
TRBJ2-5 | - | - | TRBV12-3/TRBV12-4 | CASSLEGYQETQYF | TGTGCCAGCAGTTTGGAAGGGTACCAAGAGACCCAGTACTTC
TRBJ1-6 | - | - | TRBV28 | CASTIRERGGNSPLHF | TGTGCCAGCACCATCCGGGAGAGGGGAGGAAATTCACCCCTCCACTTT
TRBJ2-5 | few | TRBD1 | TRBV4-1 | CASRVQGAPPDGQETQYF | TGCGCCAGCAGGGTACAGGGGGCACCTCCCGATGGCCAAGAGACCCAGTACTTC
TRBJ1-6 | few | - | TRBV3-1 | CASSQSRSSYNSPLHF | TGTGCCAGCAGCCAATCCCGGAGCTCCTATAATTCACCCCTCCACTTT
TRBJ1-1 | - | - | TRBV15 | CATSRDPGVGTEAFF | TGTGCCACCAGCAGAGATCCGGGGGTAGGCACTGAAGCTTTCTTT
TRBJ2-2 | - | - | TRBV9 | CASSVGLSEWYTGELFF | TGTGCCAGCAGCGTAGGTCTGTCGGAGTGGTACACCGGGGAGCTGTTTTTT
TRBJ1-3 | few | - | TRBV29-1 | CSVEGPSGSGNTIYF | TGCAGCGTTGAAGGACCAAGTGGGTCGGGAAACACCATATATTTT
TRBJ1-3 | many | - | TRBV7-2 | CASSFPGNTIYF | TGTGCCAGCAGCTTTCCCGGAAACACCATATATTTT
TRBJ2-3 | - | - | TRBV12-3/TRBV12-4 | CASSLKGAPSDTQYF | TGTGCCAGCAGTTTAAAAGGGGCGCCGTCTGATACGCAGTATTTT